This TCR beta chain comes out of a study of T cell repertoires in cytomegalovirus infection. Study-wide background: CMV epitopes that were recently identified and HLA-C-restricted were used alongside well-studied HLA-B-restricted ones.

Each CDR3 protein gets one entry after TCRdb re-called the reads with MiXCR. The table has roughly 280,000 distinct CDR3 sequences, less than 25% seen once. This clonotype was observed a handful of times. Its specificity is not known. The study's findings and limits: Accumulated public TCR beta family frequency recognized individuals carrying CMV together with the relevant HLA. CMV-specific TCR beta clonotypes restricted by HLA-C dominated the ex vivo response.

V was cut by 6 bases and J by 0 bases, with 11 bases left in between. Germline CDR1 is SGHTS and CDR2 is YDEGEE. The CDR3 consists of 14 residues. Sample: cultured PBMCs, taken from culture after CMV antigen stimulation. The sequence was obtained from a human donor in good health (CMV status not recorded). Some clones in this sample may be carry-over from other donors' samples. The chain combines TRBV5-8 with TRBJ2-3; D not resolved. CDR3 sequence: CASKVTTSTDTQYF. DNA of the CDR3: TGTGCCAGCAAAGTAACAACCAGCACAGATACGCAGTATTTT.